This TCR beta chain was found in a study of blood T cell repertoires in COVID-19. Study-level information: Spain, Italy and the United States supplied samples that represented acute and convalescent COVID-19. Sample material is recorded as cDNA or gDNA derived from T cells, B-cell-depleted T cells, or PBMCs.

There are 15 residues in the CDR3. The germline CDR1 and CDR2 sequences are SGDLS and YYNGEE. Deletions cut 1 base from V and 8 bases from J, with 15 bases between. Per the study methods: Quantification of nucleated cells was approximated via reference gene primer amplification. Only in-frame clones appear in the TCRdb table, and some are missing; sequencing was by immunoSEQ multiplex PCR. For V, J and clone size, that table is used; D and trimming come from the DNA. The sample has approximately 290,000 clones, 90% seen once; the top ten hold around 4.5%. Across 20 to 25 US areas, participants ranged in age from about 18 to 90 years.

Sequenced input: PBMCs or T cells enriched from blood (not recorded which). The V gene is TRBV9, the J gene TRBJ1-4, with unresolved D. The sequence was collected from a woman aged 18-29 years with acute COVID-19. The chain's CDR3 is CASSVFGVGGEKLFF. The CDR3 nucleotides are TGTGCCAGCAGCGTATTTGGAGTGGGAGGGGAAAAACTGTTTTTT.